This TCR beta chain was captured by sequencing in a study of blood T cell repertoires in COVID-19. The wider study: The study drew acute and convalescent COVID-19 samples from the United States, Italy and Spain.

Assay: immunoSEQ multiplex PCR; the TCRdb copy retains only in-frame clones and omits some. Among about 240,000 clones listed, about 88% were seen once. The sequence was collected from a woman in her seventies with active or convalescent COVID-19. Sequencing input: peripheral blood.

CDR3 sequence (DNA): TGTGCCAGCAGCCAAGCCAGAGGAGGGTCCTATGGCTACACCTTC. Protein: CASSQARGGSYGYTF. The chain combines TRBV3-1 (or the pseudogene TRBV3-2) with TRBJ1-2; D is uncertain. Looked up from germline, CDR1 is LGHDT and CDR2 is YNNKEL (reference sequence). CDR3 size: 15 residues. Trimming took 1 base from V and 4 from J, leaving 13 bases between them.